This TCR beta chain was sequenced in a study of T-cell memory formation after mild COVID-19. Each CDR3 protein is one row after TCRdb ran MiXCR on the 5' RACE reads. Among 200,000 to 250,000 distinct CDR3 sequences listed, 9.5% were seen once. Germline V gives CDR1 LNHDA, CDR2 SQIVND (reference sequence). The CDR3 is made up of 13 amino acids. Trimming left V 10 bases short and J 3 bases short, with 15 bases between. Source material: PBMCs or a T cell subset sorted from them (not recorded which). This TCR came from a man aged 18 to 29 who had mild COVID-19 (a few samples of this study predate the infection). Cell type and time point are not known. The chain joins TRBV19 to TRBJ1-1; D is undetermined. CDR3 in amino acids: CATRSRDHTEAFF. In nucleotides, the CDR3 is TGTGCCACCCGGAGTCGAGATCACACTGAAGCTTTCTTT.